This T cell receptor (beta chain) was retrieved from a study of blood T cells in healthy people across ages. The sample holds one count of this clonotype. In germline, CDR1 is SGHNT, CDR2 YYREEE (reference sequence). Unmatched junction bases numbered 6, after V lost 4 bases and J lost 1 base. The CDR3 is 15 amino acids. Using a J-beta primer mix together with a sample-barcoded 5' primer, a second PCR was run for about 6 to 12 cycles. TCRdb used MiXCR to reprocess the 5' RACE reads, holding one entry per CDR3 protein. The sample yields 600,000 to 900,000 distinct CDR3 sequences, under 30% seen once. The same sample was also used in a study of T cells of mothers and their children.

Sequencing used blood. The chain links TRBV5-4 to TRBJ2-5, with 8 nucleotides matching TRBD1. The TCR was taken from a boy younger than 18 in good health. As DNA, the CDR3 is TGTGCCAGCAGCCCGGGACAGGAGTCCCAAGAGACCCAGTACTTC. This encodes CASSPGQESQETQYF.